What follows is one T cell receptor (beta chain) and its context. This sample is drawn from a study of blood T cells in healthy people across ages. There were at least 5 micrograms of total RNA extracted from every sample. A second PCR, run for roughly 7 to 12 cycles, used a sample-barcoded 5' primer plus a J-beta primer mix. TCRdb reprocessed the 5' RACE reads via MiXCR and lists one record per CDR3 protein. Seen here are around 1,000,000 distinct CDR3 sequences, 30% to 40% observed once, and the top ten hold around 14%. This CDR3 has 15 residues. In germline, CDR1 is LGHNA, CDR2 YSLEER. V lost 0 bases, J lost 11 bases, and 19 bases lay in between.

This sequence joins TRBV4-3 and TRBJ2-5, with D tentatively TRBD2 (6 bases). The source material was blood. This TCR was sampled from a man younger than 30 in good health. The CDR3 nucleotides read TGCGCCAGCAGCCAAGATTACGGTGGGTCACGGGAGCAGTACTTC. Translation: CASSQDYGGSREQYF.